Presented here are 12 T cell receptor beta chains from one specimen sequenced in a study of low-dose radiotherapy and immunotherapy resistance in tumors. Priming of first-strand cDNA relied on TRAV- and TRBV-specific primers (covering alpha and beta chains). With a V-primer adapter and a constant-region primer, TCRs were amplified for about 20 PCR cycles. TCRdb analysed the reads with MiXCR anew, one entry per CDR3 protein. The sample has about 84,000 distinct CDR3 sequences; 17% are singletons. Specified time point: after trial treatment. Treatment of the sample: LDRT plus nivolumab, ipilimumab, low-dose cyclophosphamide and aspirin (RACIN trial). The sequenced sample was PBMCs, obtained after low-dose radiotherapy plus immunotherapy. The receptors come from a male donor with prostate cancer.

This clonotype was found many times. Written as DNA, the CDR3 is TGCAGCGACGAACTAGCGGGAGACCCTAACAGGTTCTACGAGCAGTACTTC. Translating it yields CSDELAGDPNRFYEQYF. The rearrangement links TRBV29-1 to TRBJ2-7; 11 bases fit TRBD2. V trimming: 7 bases; J trimming: 3 bases; junction bases outside the gene matches: 17. Germline lookup yields CDR1 SQVTM and CDR2 ANQGSEA. This CDR3 comprises 17 residues.

This clonotype was observed at least ten times. In DNA form, the CDR3 reads TGCAGTGAGGGGGCTAGCGGGAGAGGGGATGAGCAGTTCTTC. Protein product: CSEGASGRGDEQFF. This chain connects TRBV20-1 to TRBJ2-1; 10 bases align to TRBD2. CDR3 size: 14 residues. From germline, CDR1 is DFQATT and CDR2 SNEGSKA (reference sequence). J gave up 8 bases and V 7 bases, and 11 bases lay outside the gene matches.

This clonotype was detected ten times or more. The rearrangement links TRBV28 to TRBJ2-2; 11 nucleotides agree with TRBD1. Germline lookup yields CDR1 MDHEN and CDR2 SYDVKM. This CDR3 has 16 amino acids. Trimming cost V 2 bases and J 6 bases; bases outside gene matches: 5. The CDR3 bases are TGTGCCAGCAGTTTAGCTTTGGGACAGGGGGCCGGGGAGCTGTTTTTT. This gives the protein CASSLALGQGAGELFF.

This clonotype showed up many times. The rearrangement joins TRBV28 to TRBJ1-4; no firm D call. From germline, CDR1 is MDHEN and CDR2 SYDVKM. The CDR3 spans 15 residues. Trimming removed 6 bases at V and 0 bases at J, with 11 bases between. CDR3 DNA: TGTGCCAGCAGAGTTGGTGGGACAACTAATGAAAAACTGTTTTTT. Its protein is CASRVGGTTNEKLFF.

This clonotype was seen many times. The V and J genes are TRBV5-1 and TRBJ2-7; 9 bases are a match to TRBD1. Germline loops: CDR1 SGHRS, CDR2 YFSETQ. V lost 3 bases and J lost 5; bases outside the gene matches: 3. This CDR3 comprises 13 residues. As DNA, the CDR3 is TGCGCCAGCAGCTCCGGGACAGGGAACGAGCAGTACTTC. Translated, it gives CASSSGTGNEQYF.

This clonotype was observed many times. J is TRBJ2-7 and V is TRBV7-2; TRBD1 agrees at 11 bases. V lost 4 bases and J lost 6; bases outside the gene matches: 5. Germline V gene lookup returns CDR1 SGHTA and CDR2 FQGNSA. The CDR3 consists of 14 residues. CDR3: CASSWTGGEGEQYF. Here the CDR3 DNA reads TGTGCCAGCAGCTGGACAGGGGGCGAAGGCGAGCAGTACTTC.

This clonotype was detected many times. The chain is built from TRBV3-1 and TRBJ1-2; D gene unclear. Looked up from germline, CDR1 is LGHDT and CDR2 is YNNKEL (reference sequence). Trimming shortened V by 4 bases and J by 2 bases, and 8 bases separated the two germline ends. The CDR3 totals 13 residues. CDR3 in DNA: TGTGCCAGCAGCCCCGCGGCCAACTATGGCTACACCTTC. Its translation is CASSPAANYGYTF.

The V and J genes are TRBV7-2 and TRBJ1-3, with 8 bases identical to TRBD1. With V trimmed by 6 bases and J by 2 bases, 3 bases remained unmatched. This CDR3 has 14 residues. Germline assignment: CDR1 SGHTA and CDR2 FQGNSA. Written as DNA, the CDR3 is TGTGCCAGCAGGGGACAGGAAACTGGAAACACCATATATTTT. This translates into CASRGQETGNTIYF.

This clonotype was picked up many times. V usage is TRBV12-3 or TRBV12-4 and J usage is TRBJ2-2, with D maybe TRBD2 (7 bases). The V end was cut by 2 bases, the J end by 3 bases, with 16 bases between. This CDR3 region has 17 residues. The DNA of the CDR3 is TGTGCCAGCAGTTTATTCACAGGGACTATTGACACCGGGGAGCTGTTTTTT. It is translated as CASSLFTGTIDTGELFF.

This clonotype was observed many times. This chain joins TRBV4-1 and TRBJ2-5; TRBD2 matches 12 bases. V was clipped by 4 bases and J by 5 bases; unmatched bases: 11. Germline V gene lookup returns CDR1 MGHRA and CDR2 YSYEKL. This CDR3 contains 17 residues. This chain's CDR3 is CASSLTGLAGTGETQYF. The CDR3 DNA reads as TGCGCCAGCAGCCTCACCGGACTAGCGGGAACGGGGGAGACCCAGTACTTC.

This clonotype occurred many times. V and J are TRBV2 and TRBJ1-2, with 8 bases fitting TRBD1. Per germline, CDR1 SNHLY and CDR2 FYNNEI. This CDR3 has 16 amino acids. V trimming: 4 bases; J trimming: 3 bases; junction bases outside the gene matches: 10. CDR3 nucleotide sequence: TGTGCCAGCAGTGTCAGTTTACAGGGGGTTCACTATGGCTACACCTTC. As protein: CASSVSLQGVHYGYTF.

This chain uses TRBV28 with TRBJ1-4; 8 nucleotides match TRBD1. CDR3 length equals 14 residues. CDR1 is MDHEN and CDR2 is SYDVKM in the germline V gene. J lost 6 bases, V lost 7 bases, and 7 bases had no gene match. DNA for the CDR3: TGTGCCAGCACTGCCGGGACAGGAGATGAAAAACTGTTTTTT. This encodes CASTAGTGDEKLFF.